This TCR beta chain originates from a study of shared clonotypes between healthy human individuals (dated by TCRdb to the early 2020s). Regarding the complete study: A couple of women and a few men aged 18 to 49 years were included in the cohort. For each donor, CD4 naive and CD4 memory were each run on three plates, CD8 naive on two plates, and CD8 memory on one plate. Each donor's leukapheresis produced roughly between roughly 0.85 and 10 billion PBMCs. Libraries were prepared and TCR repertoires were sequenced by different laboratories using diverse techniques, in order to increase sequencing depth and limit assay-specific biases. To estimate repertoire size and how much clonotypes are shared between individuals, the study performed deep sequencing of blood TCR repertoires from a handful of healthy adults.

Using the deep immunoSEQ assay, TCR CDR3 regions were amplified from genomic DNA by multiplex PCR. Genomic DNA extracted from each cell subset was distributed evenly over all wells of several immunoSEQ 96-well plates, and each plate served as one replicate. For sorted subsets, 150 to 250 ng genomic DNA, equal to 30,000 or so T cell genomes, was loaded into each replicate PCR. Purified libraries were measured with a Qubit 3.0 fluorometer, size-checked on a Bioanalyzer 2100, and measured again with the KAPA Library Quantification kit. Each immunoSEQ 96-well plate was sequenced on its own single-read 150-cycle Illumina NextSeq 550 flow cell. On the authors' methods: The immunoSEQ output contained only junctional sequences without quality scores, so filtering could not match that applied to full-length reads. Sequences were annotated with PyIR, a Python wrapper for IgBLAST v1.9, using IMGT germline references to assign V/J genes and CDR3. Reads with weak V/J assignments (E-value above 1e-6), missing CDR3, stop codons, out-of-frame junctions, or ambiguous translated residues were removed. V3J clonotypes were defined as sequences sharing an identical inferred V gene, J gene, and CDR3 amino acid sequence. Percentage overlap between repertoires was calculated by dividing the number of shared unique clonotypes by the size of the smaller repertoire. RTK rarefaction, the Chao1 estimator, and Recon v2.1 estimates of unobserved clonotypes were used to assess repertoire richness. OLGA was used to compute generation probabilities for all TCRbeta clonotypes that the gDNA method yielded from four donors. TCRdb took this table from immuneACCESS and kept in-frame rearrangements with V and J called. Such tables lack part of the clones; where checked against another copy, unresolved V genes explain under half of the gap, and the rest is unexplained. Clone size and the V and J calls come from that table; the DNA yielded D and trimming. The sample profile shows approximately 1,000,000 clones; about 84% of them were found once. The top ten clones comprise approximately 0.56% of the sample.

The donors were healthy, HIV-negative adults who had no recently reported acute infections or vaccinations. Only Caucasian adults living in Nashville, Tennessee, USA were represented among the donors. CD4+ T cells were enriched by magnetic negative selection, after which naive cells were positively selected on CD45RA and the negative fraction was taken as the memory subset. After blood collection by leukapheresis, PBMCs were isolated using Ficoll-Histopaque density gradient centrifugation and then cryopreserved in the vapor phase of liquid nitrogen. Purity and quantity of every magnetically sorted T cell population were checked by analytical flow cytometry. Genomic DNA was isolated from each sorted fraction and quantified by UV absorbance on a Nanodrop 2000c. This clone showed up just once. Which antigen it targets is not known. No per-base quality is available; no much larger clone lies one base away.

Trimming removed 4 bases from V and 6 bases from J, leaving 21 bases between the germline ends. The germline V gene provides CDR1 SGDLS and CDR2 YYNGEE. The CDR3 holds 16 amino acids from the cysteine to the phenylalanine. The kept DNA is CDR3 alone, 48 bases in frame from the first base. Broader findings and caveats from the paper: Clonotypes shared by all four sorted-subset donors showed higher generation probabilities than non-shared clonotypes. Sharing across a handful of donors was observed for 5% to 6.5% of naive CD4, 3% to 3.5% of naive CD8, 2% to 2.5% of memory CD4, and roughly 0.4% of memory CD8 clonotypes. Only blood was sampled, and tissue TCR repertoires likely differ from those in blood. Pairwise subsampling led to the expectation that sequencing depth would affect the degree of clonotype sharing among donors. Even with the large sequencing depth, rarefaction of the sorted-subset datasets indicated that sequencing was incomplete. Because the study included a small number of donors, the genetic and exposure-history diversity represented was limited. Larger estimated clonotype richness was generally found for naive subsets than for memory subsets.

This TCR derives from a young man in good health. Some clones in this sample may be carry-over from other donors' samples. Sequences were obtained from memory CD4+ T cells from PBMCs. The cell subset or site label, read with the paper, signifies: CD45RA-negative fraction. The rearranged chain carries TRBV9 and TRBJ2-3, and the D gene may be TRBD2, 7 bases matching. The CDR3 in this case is CASSPRGRGESDTQYF. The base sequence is TGTGCCAGCAGCCCCAGGGGTCGGGGGGAGTCGGATACGCAGTATTTT. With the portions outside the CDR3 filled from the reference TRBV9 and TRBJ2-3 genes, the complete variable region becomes DSGVTQTPKHLITATGQRVTLRCSPRSGDLSVYWYQQSLDQGLQFLIQYYNGEERAKGNILERFSAQQFPDLHSELNLSSLELGDSALYFCASSPRGRGESDTQYFGPGTRLTVL.